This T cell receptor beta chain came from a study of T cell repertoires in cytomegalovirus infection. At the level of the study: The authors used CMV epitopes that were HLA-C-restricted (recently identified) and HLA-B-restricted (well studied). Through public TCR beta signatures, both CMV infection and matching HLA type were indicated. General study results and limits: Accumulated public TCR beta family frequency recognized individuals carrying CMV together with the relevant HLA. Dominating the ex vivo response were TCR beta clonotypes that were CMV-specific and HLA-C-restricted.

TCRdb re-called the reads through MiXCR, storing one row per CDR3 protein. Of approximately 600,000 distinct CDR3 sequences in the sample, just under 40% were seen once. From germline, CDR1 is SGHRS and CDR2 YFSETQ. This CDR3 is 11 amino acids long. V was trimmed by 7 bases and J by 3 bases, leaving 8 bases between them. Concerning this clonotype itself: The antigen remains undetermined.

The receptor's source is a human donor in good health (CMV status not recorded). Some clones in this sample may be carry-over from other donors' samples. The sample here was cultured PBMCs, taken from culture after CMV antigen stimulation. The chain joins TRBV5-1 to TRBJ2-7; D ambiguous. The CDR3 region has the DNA TGCGCCAGCCGTCGGTACTACGAGCAGTACTTC. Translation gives CASRRYYEQYF.